This T cell receptor beta chain was documented in a study of Graves' ophthalmopathy and Graves' hyperthyroidism (dated by TCRdb to between 2018 and 2020). Concerning the study at large: Peripheral blood samples were taken at the time of initial diagnosis, before any treatment was given. In 6 or 7 hyperthyroidism patients, T-cell repertoires of thyroid tissue and blood were compared. To tell Graves' ophthalmopathy apart from Graves' hyperthyroidism, and to predict which patients would progress to ophthalmopathy, the study relied on TCR beta repertoire signatures. In total, 135 blood samples were TCR-sequenced: some 43 ophthalmopathy, around 75 hyperthyroidism and roughly 17 hyperthyroidism-to-ophthalmopathy patients. The independent validation cohort included approximately 19 hyperthyroidism patients plus 17 patients who later progressed from hyperthyroidism to ophthalmopathy. To explore V-J signatures distinguishing ophthalmopathy from hyperthyroidism, a discovery set of under 110 patients (43 ophthalmopathy, some 55 stable hyperthyroidism) was enrolled. For training and testing, the 80 to 100 patients in the discovery cohort were randomly divided in a 7:3 ratio. Following sampling, methimazole starting at 30 mg daily was administered to hyperthyroidism patients, and high-dose intravenous methylprednisolone was administered to ophthalmopathy patients. Overall results and qualifications from the work: In validation, the model predicted ophthalmopathy progression with about 71% sensitivity and approximately 72% specificity; eleven to twelve predicted patients were CT-confirmed with GO in a median of about 6.1 months. Sample size was not statistically predetermined, and group allocation was not concealed from the investigators. The 13-signature model separated ophthalmopathy from stable hyperthyroidism with 85% to 90% sensitivity and 81% to 82% specificity in cross-validation, and 80%/75% in the test set. Most expanded thyroid clonotypes with a frequency above 0.001 also appeared in blood, which suggests that blood repertoires may reflect the immune response in the thyroid.

This clonotype was found many times. Its binding antigen is unknown. No base quality information exists; no much larger clone differs at one position. Trimming costs V 7 bases and J 4 bases, and their ends lie 13 bases apart. CDR3 length: 13 amino acids, cysteine to phenylalanine. Only the CDR3 region is kept as DNA, spanning 39 bases read in frame from base 1. For repertoire sequencing, TCR beta CDR3 regions were amplified from RNA transcripts. The first round was an RT-PCR using HTBI primers with the Qiagen OneStep RT-PCR kit, and this first round was followed by a second-round multiplex PCR, then size selection and purification. Libraries were sequenced on an Illumina HiSeq2000 using paired-end 100 bp reads. In the paper's pipeline: SOAPnuke was used to process the reads, removing any read that contained adapters or uncalled bases, had a mean Phred below 15, or lacked an exact match to the constant primer or identifier. COPE v1.2.5 was used to merge high-quality paired reads. Each unique nucleotide sequence was defined as a clonotype, and clonotypes were aligned to IMGT TRB V, D and J references with MiTCR v1.1. Only V-J combinations with frequency above 0.0001 were analysed, covering about 99% of repertoires. A TCR clonal expansion and chaos score per V-J combination was defined as the ratio of F50 clonal expansion to chaos observed in the TCRdist matrix. Features were reduced by Welch's t-statistics and random forest to more than 10 V-J combinations, which fed a naive Bayes classifier. The Morisita-Horn index was used to measure how similar the thyroid and blood repertoires were. The public reads were reprocessed in TCRdb via fastp at Q25 and MiXCR, keeping in-frame beta chains. Each CDR3 protein appears once, grouped with its most common genes and DNA. TCRdb, not the original authors, processed these V and J calls. The sample table lists about 620,000 distinct CDR3 sequences, 20% to 25% of them with a count of one. The biggest ten clones account for 7.1% of the sample.

Hyperthyroidism was considered stable if no progression to ophthalmopathy occurred within 18 months of follow-up. Patients with hyperthyroidism were aged 18 to 65 years, had been newly diagnosed, and had a disease duration of less than 2 months. Patients with other autoimmune diseases, uncontrolled infections, pregnancy or lactation were excluded. Diagnosis was based on clinical symptoms, serum thyroxine, TRAb, thyroid ultrasound and orbital computed tomography. Ficoll-Paque density gradient centrifugation was used to isolate PBMCs from 10 ml of fresh peripheral blood. Total RNA was extracted using Trizol reagent, and RNA quality was checked on an Agilent 2100 Bioanalyzer.

This receptor was taken from a woman aged 18-29 years with stable Graves' hyperthyroidism. Some clones in this sample may be carry-over from other donors' samples. Donor details come from another sample of the same person, matched by shared clones. Specimen: peripheral blood. The chain was built from TRBV12-3 or TRBV12-4 and TRBJ2-5; the best D guess is TRBD2, with 6 bases matching. Here is the DNA: TGTGCCAGCACCCCCCAGGGAGGAGAGACCCAGTACTTC. The resulting protein is CASTPQGGETQYF.